This TCR beta chain was recorded in a study of cytomegalovirus exposure and HLA in healthy donors. The PCR was carried out with 60 Vbeta primers and 13 Jbeta primers. Clones were read by immunoSEQ multiplex PCR, and TCRdb kept only the in-frame ones, dropping some. The listing records under 45,000 clones. Overall study findings and caveats: Highly shared sequence variants in one cluster were likely a sequencing artifact.

Comments on this clone: What it binds is unknown.

The clonotype comes from a male donor in good health and CMV-seronegative. Sequencing input: PBMCs.

CDR3 nucleotide sequence: TGTGCCAGCAGTTTGCGGGACAGCAGCTACGAGCAGTACTTC. Protein product: CASSLRDSSYEQYF. The chain employs TRBV28 and TRBJ2-7; possibly TRBD1 for D (7 bases). This CDR3 region has 14 residues. V dropped 3 bases and J dropped 3 bases, with 12 bases sitting between them. Germline loops: CDR1 MDHEN, CDR2 SYDVKM.